This is a list of T cell receptor beta chains from one sample in a study of blood T cell repertoires in COVID-19. The assay was immunoSEQ multiplex PCR, and TCRdb's table has in-frame clones only and misses some. The sample holds nearly 55,000 clones; 78% are singletons and the top ten take more than 12%. Sequencing input: peripheral blood. These receptors all come from a human donor with active or convalescent COVID-19. The donor label of this sample is uncertain. CDR3s include the opening cysteine and the closing phenylalanine or tryptophan. A D gene is named only where the DNA matches it firmly. Clone size appears in some rows only: once, few, many, or a class for an expanded clone.

j_gene: TRBJ2-2
v_gene: TRBV6-6
abundance: NA
d_gene: NA
CDR3nt: TGTGCCAGCGGGAGTTCCCAAGGGTTTTCCGGGGAGCTGTTTTTT
CDR3aa: CASGSSQGFSGELFF

j_gene: TRBJ1-2
v_gene: TRBV5-4
abundance: NA
d_gene: TRBD1
CDR3nt: TGTGCCAGCAGCTTGCCGGGACAGGGGGAGTATGGCTACACCTTC
CDR3aa: CASSLPGQGEYGYTF

j_gene: TRBJ2-5
v_gene: TRBV6-2/TRBV6-3
abundance: NA
d_gene: NA
CDR3nt: TGTGCCAGCAGTTATCAGGGTCAGCAGACCCAGTACTTC
CDR3aa: CASSYQGQQTQYF

j_gene: TRBJ2-7
v_gene: TRBV7-9
abundance: NA
d_gene: NA
CDR3nt: TGTGCCAGCAGCTTAGAAGGCGGAGTTTACTACGAGCAGTACTTC
CDR3aa: CASSLEGGVYYEQYF

j_gene: TRBJ1-2
v_gene: TRBV5-1
abundance: NA
d_gene: NA
CDR3nt: TGCGCCAGCAGTCCGATGGGCCATGGCTACACCTTC
CDR3aa: CASSPMGHGYTF

j_gene: TRBJ1-5
v_gene: TRBV5-5
abundance: once
d_gene: NA
CDR3nt: TGTGCCAGCAGCTTGGAAGGGAGTCAGCCCCAGCATTTT
CDR3aa: CASSLEGSQPQHF

j_gene: TRBJ1-1
v_gene: TRBV5-4
abundance: NA
d_gene: TRBD1
CDR3nt: TGTGCCAGCAGGTCACAGGGGGACACTGAAGCTTTCTTT
CDR3aa: CASRSQGDTEAFF

j_gene: TRBJ1-4
v_gene: TRBV25-1
abundance: NA
d_gene: TRBD1
CDR3nt: TGTGCCAGCAGTGATAGGGGGCTAGGGGAAAAACTGTTTTTT
CDR3aa: CASSDRGLGEKLFF

j_gene: TRBJ2-1
v_gene: TRBV6-2/TRBV6-3
abundance: NA
d_gene: TRBD2
CDR3nt: TGTGCCAGCAGCCCTGTGGGCGGGAGGGCCTCCAATGAGCAGTTCTTC
CDR3aa: CASSPVGGRASNEQFF

j_gene: TRBJ2-1
v_gene: TRBV7-3
abundance: NA
d_gene: TRBD2
CDR3nt: TGTGCCAGCAGCTCAGGAGCTCTAGCGGGAGCAAACAATGAGCAGTTCTTC
CDR3aa: CASSSGALAGANNEQFF

j_gene: TRBJ1-1
v_gene: TRBV5-1
abundance: NA
d_gene: NA
CDR3nt: TGCGCCAGCACCCCCGGAGAGAAGAGGAACACTGAAGCTTTCTTT
CDR3aa: CASTPGEKRNTEAFF

j_gene: TRBJ2-5
v_gene: TRBV5-5
abundance: few
d_gene: NA
CDR3nt: TGTGCCAGCAGCTTGACAGCTACGGGGGAGACCCAGTACTTC
CDR3aa: CASSLTATGETQYF

j_gene: TRBJ2-3
v_gene: TRBV6-1
abundance: NA
d_gene: NA
CDR3nt: TGTGCCAGCAGTGATCGGACAGCTAGCACAGATACGCAGTATTTT
CDR3aa: CASSDRTASTDTQYF

j_gene: TRBJ2-2
v_gene: TRBV2
abundance: once
d_gene: TRBD1
CDR3nt: TGTGCCAGCAGTTCTTTCCCGGGACAGGGGAGGTCTGGGGAGCTGTTTTTT
CDR3aa: CASSSFPGQGRSGELFF

j_gene: TRBJ2-7
v_gene: TRBV27
abundance: once
d_gene: TRBD2
CDR3nt: TGTGCCAGCAGTGCGACAACAAAAGCGGGAGGGGCCTACGAGCAGTACTTC
CDR3aa: CASSATTKAGGAYEQYF

j_gene: TRBJ2-3
v_gene: TRBV2
abundance: NA
d_gene: NA
CDR3nt: TGTGCCAGCAAGGGGTACACAGATACGCAGTATTTT
CDR3aa: CASKGYTDTQYF

j_gene: TRBJ2-7
v_gene: TRBV18
abundance: NA
d_gene: TRBD1
CDR3nt: TGTGCCAGCTCACCCAAGAGCGGACAGGCCTACGAGCAGTACTTC
CDR3aa: CASSPKSGQAYEQYF

j_gene: TRBJ1-1
v_gene: TRBV7-9
abundance: NA
d_gene: TRBD1
CDR3nt: TGTGCCAGCAGCCAGGACAGGGGGCTTACTGAAGCTTTCTTT
CDR3aa: CASSQDRGLTEAFF

j_gene: TRBJ1-6
v_gene: TRBV5-5
abundance: NA
d_gene: NA
CDR3nt: TGTGCCAGCAGCTTGGAACCGGGAATGAATTCACCCCTCCACTTT
CDR3aa: CASSLEPGMNSPLHF

j_gene: TRBJ2-7
v_gene: TRBV18
abundance: NA
d_gene: NA
CDR3nt: TGTGCCAGCTCGCGGGACAGAGCCTACGAGCAGTACTTC
CDR3aa: CASSRDRAYEQYF

j_gene: TRBJ2-5
v_gene: TRBV27
abundance: NA
d_gene: NA
CDR3nt: TGTGCCAGCAGTCCCACCCATGGCGGGGAGACCCAGTACTTC
CDR3aa: CASSPTHGGETQYF

j_gene: TRBJ2-1
v_gene: TRBV6-5
abundance: NA
d_gene: TRBD1
CDR3nt: TGTGCCAGCAGTTCCATAGGACAGGGTCGGTACAATGAGCAGTTCTTC
CDR3aa: CASSSIGQGRYNEQFF

j_gene: TRBJ1-2
v_gene: TRBV29-1
abundance: once
d_gene: TRBD1
CDR3nt: TGCAGCGCCAGGGGGTCCGGGGCGCGGGGCTACACCTTC
CDR3aa: CSARGSGARGYTF

j_gene: TRBJ2-7
v_gene: TRBV30
abundance: NA
d_gene: NA
CDR3nt: TGTGCCGCGGGTCAGGTTAGATTTTACGAGCAGTACTTC
CDR3aa: CAAGQVRFYEQYF

j_gene: TRBJ1-1
v_gene: TRBV2
abundance: NA
d_gene: NA
CDR3nt: TGTGCCAGCAGTAAGAAGAGAAACACTGAAGCTTTCTTT
CDR3aa: CASSKKRNTEAFF

j_gene: TRBJ1-5
v_gene: TRBV6-6
abundance: NA
d_gene: TRBD1
CDR3nt: TGTGCCTCTGGGGGACAGCAAATAAATCAGCCCCAGCATTTT
CDR3aa: CASGGQQINQPQHF

j_gene: TRBJ1-3
v_gene: TRBV28
abundance: once
d_gene: NA
CDR3nt: TGTGCCAGCAGTTTATGGGGGAGCTCTGGAAACACCATATATTTT
CDR3aa: CASSLWGSSGNTIYF

j_gene: TRBJ1-3
v_gene: TRBV28
abundance: NA
d_gene: NA
CDR3nt: TGTGCCAGCAGTTTGGCGGGCCTCGGAAAGAATGGAAACACCATATATTTT
CDR3aa: CASSLAGLGKNGNTIYF

j_gene: TRBJ1-6
v_gene: TRBV11-2
abundance: NA
d_gene: TRBD1
CDR3nt: TGTGCCAGCACCCCCGGCAGGGGGTTTGATTCACCCCTCCACTTT
CDR3aa: CASTPGRGFDSPLHF

j_gene: TRBJ2-2
v_gene: TRBV19
abundance: NA
d_gene: NA
CDR3nt: TGTGCCAGTATGGAGGAGAACACCGGGGAGCTGTTTTTT
CDR3aa: CASMEENTGELFF

j_gene: TRBJ2-7
v_gene: TRBV30
abundance: NA
d_gene: TRBD1
CDR3nt: TGTGCCTACCAAGGGGACAGCGTCTACGAGCAGTACTTC
CDR3aa: CAYQGDSVYEQYF

j_gene: TRBJ1-5
v_gene: TRBV28
abundance: NA
d_gene: TRBD1
CDR3nt: TGTGCCAGCAGGTTACAGGGGGCACGGCAGCCCCAGCATTTT
CDR3aa: CASRLQGARQPQHF

j_gene: TRBJ1-6
v_gene: TRBV5-1
abundance: NA
d_gene: TRBD1
CDR3nt: TGCGCCAGCAGCTCAGGGGGTCCAGGGGCCGCTCGCTCACCCCTCCACTTT
CDR3aa: CASSSGGPGAARSPLHF

j_gene: TRBJ2-7
v_gene: TRBV21-1
abundance: NA
d_gene: NA
CDR3nt: TGTGCCAGCAGCAGAACGGGACAGGGGGCAGTAGAGCAGTACTTC
CDR3aa: CASSRTGQGAVEQYF

j_gene: TRBJ2-1
v_gene: TRBV7-8
abundance: few
d_gene: TRBD1
CDR3nt: TGTGCCAGCAGCCAACTCCTAACCCCCTGGACAGGGTACAATGAGCAGTTCTTC
CDR3aa: CASSQLLTPWTGYNEQFF

j_gene: TRBJ1-2
v_gene: TRBV6-5
abundance: NA
d_gene: NA
CDR3nt: TGTGCCAGCAGCGCGGACGGGGGAAACTATGGCTACACCTTC
CDR3aa: CASSADGGNYGYTF